The subject of this entry is one TCR beta chain. The antigen is undetermined. Vbeta (60) and Jbeta (13) primers were used in the PCR. The table came from immunoSEQ multiplex PCR; TCRdb's copy has only in-frame clones and leaves some out. The sample yields over 200,000 clones, approximately 70% seen once. This record comes from a study of cytomegalovirus exposure and HLA in healthy donors. Whole-study results and caveats: For most TCR beta V segments, an earlier analysis put the productive rate at about 87% or about 30% of the time. An assumption of roughly uniform sequencing depth across donors underlay the presence/absence analyses. Both high specificity and high sensitivity reportedly marked the classifier's diagnosis of cytomegalovirus status.

V shed 5 bases and J shed 3 bases, with 19 bases lying between them. There are 16 residues in the CDR3. CDR1 is LNHDA and CDR2 is SQIVND in the germline V gene (reference sequence). The receptor was derived from a middle-aged man in good health and CMV-seropositive. The chain recombines TRBV19 with TRBJ1-2; D might be TRBD1 (5 bases). What was sequenced was PBMCs. This CDR3 is CASSLPGLQAHYGYTF. The CDR3 coding sequence is TGTGCCAGTAGTTTGCCGGGACTGCAGGCTCACTATGGCTACACCTTC.